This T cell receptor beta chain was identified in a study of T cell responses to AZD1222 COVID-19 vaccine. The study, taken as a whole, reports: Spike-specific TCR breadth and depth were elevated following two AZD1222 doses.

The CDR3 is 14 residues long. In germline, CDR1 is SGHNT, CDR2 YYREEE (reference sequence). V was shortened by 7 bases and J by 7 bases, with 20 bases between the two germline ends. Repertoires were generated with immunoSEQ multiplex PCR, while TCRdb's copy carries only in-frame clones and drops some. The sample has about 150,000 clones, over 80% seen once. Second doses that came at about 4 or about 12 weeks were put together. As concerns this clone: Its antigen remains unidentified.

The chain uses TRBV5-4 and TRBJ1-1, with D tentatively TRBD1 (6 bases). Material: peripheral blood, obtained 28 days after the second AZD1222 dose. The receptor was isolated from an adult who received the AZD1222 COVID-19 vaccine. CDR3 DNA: TGTGCCAGCCATTTAAAACAGGGAATTGATGAAGCTTTCTTT. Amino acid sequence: CASHLKQGIDEAFF.